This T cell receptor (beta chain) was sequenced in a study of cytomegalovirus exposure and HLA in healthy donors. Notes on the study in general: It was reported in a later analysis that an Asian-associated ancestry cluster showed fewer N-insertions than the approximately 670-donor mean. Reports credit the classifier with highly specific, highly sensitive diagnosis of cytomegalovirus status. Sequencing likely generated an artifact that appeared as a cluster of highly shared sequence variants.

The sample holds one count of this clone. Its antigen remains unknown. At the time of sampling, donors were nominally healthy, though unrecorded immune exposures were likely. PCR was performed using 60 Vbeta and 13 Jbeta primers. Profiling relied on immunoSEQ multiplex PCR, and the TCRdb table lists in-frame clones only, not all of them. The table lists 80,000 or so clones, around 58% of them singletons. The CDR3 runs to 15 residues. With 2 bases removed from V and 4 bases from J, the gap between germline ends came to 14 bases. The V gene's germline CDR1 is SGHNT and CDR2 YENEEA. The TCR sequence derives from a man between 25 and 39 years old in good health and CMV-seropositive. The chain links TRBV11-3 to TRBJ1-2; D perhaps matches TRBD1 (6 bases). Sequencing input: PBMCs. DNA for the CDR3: TGTGCCAGCAGCTTAAGTTCGTCAGGGGCCTATGGCTACACCTTC. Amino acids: CASSLSSSGAYGYTF.